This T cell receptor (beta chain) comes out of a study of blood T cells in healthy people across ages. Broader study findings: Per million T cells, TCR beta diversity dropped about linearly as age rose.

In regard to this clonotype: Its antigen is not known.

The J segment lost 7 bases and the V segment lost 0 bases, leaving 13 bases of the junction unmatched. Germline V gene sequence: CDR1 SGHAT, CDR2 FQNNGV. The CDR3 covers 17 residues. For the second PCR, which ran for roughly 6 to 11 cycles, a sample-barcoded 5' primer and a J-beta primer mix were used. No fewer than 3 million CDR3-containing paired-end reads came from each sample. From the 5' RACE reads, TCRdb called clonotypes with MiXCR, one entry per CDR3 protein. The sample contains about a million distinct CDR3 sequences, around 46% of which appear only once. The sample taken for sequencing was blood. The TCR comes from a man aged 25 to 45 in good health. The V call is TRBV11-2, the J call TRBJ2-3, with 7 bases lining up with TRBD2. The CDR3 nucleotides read TGTGCCAGCAGCTTAGAGGCGCGGACTAGGGACGGAAATACGCAGTATTTT. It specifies CASSLEARTRDGNTQYF.